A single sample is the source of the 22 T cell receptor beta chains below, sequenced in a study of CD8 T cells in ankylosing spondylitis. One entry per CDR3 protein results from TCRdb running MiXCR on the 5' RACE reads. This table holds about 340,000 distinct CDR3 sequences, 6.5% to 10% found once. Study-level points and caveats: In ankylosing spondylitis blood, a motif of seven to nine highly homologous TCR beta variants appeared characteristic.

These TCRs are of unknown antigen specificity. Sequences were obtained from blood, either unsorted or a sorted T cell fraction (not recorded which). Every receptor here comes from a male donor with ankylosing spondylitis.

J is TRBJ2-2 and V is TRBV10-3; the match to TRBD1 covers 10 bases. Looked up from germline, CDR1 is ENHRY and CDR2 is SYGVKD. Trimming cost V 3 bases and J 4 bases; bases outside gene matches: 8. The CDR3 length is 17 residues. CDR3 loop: CAISDLGTGERTGELFF. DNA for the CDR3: TGTGCCATCAGTGATCTTGGGACAGGGGAACGCACCGGGGAGCTGTTTTTT.

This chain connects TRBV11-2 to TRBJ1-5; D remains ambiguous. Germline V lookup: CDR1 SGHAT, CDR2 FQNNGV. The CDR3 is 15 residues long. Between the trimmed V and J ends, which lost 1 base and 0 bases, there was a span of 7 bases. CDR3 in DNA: TGTGCCAGCAGCTTAGGAGGATTTAGCAATCAGCCCCAGCATTTT. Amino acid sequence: CASSLGGFSNQPQHF.

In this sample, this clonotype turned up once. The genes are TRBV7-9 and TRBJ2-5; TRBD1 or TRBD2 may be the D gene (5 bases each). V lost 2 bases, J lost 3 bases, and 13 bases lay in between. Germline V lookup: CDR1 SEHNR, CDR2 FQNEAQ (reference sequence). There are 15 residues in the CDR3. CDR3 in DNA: TGTGCCAGCAGCTTATATGGGACCGATGAAGAGACCCAGTACTTC. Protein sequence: CASSLYGTDEETQYF. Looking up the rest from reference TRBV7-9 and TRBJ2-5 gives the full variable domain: DTGVSQNPRHKITKRGQNVTFRCDPISEHNRLYWYRQTLGQGPEFLTYFQNEAQLEKSRLLSDRFSAERPKGSFSTLEIQRTEQGDSAMYLCASSLYGTDEETQYFGPGTRLLVL.

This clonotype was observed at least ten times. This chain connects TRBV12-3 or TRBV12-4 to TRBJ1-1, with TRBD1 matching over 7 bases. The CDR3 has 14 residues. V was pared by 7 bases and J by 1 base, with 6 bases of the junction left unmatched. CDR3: CASTTTGWNTEAFF. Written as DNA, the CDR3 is TGTGCCAGCACCACGACAGGGTGGAACACTGAAGCTTTCTTT.

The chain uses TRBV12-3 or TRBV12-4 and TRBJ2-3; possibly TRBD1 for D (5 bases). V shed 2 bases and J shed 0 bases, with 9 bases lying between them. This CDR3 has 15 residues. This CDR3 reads CASSLPRASTDTQYF. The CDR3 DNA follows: TGTGCCAGCAGTTTACCCAGGGCTAGCACAGATACGCAGTATTTT.

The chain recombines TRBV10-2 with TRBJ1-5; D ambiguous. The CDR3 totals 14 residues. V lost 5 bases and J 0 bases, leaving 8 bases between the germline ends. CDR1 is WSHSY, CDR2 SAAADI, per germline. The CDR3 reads CASSPTVSNQPQHF. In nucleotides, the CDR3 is TGCGCCAGCAGTCCTACGGTTAGCAATCAGCCCCAGCATTTT.

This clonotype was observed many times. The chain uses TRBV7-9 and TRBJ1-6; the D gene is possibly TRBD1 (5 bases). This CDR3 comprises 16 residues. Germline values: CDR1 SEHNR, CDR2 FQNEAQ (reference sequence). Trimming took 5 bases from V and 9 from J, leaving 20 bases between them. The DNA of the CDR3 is TGTGCCAGCAGCGGAAGAGCAGGGAGCTTGGGTTCACCCCTCCACTTT. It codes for CASSGRAGSLGSPLHF.

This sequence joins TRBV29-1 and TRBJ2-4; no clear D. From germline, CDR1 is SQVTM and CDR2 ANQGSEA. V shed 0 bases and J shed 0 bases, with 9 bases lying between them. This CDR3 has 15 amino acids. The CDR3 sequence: CSVEDLAGAKNIQYF. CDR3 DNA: TGCAGCGTTGAAGATCTTGCCGGAGCCAAAAACATTCAGTACTTC.

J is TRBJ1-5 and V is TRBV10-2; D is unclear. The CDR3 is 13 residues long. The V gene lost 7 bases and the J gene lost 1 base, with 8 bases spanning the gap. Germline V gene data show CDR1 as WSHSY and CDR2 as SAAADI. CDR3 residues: CASKVTSNQPQHF. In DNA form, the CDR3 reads TGCGCCAGCAAGGTAACGAGCAATCAGCCCCAGCATTTT.

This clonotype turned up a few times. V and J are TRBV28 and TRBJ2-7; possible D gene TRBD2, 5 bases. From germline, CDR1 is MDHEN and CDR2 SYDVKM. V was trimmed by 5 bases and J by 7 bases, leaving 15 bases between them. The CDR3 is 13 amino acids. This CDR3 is CASSLQVRGEQYF. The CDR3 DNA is TGTGCCAGCAGTCTGCAGGTACGAGGGGAGCAGTACTTC.

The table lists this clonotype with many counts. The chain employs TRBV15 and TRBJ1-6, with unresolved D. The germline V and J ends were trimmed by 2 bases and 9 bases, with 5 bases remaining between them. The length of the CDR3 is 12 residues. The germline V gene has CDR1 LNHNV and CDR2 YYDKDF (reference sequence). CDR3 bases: TGTGCCACCAGCAGACTTGGTTCACCCCTCCACTTT. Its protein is CATSRLGSPLHF. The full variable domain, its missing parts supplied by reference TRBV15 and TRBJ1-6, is DAMVIQNPRYQVTQFGKPVTLSCSQTLNHNVMYWYQQKSSQAPKLLFHYYDKDFNNEADTPDNFQSRRPNTSFCFLDIRSPGLGDTAMYLCATSRLGSPLHFGNGTRLTVT.

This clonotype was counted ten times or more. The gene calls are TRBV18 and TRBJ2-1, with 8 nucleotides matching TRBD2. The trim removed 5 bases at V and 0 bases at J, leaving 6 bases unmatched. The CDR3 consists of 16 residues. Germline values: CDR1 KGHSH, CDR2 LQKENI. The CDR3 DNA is TGTGCCAGCTCATACCTCGGGACTAGCTCCTACAATGAGCAGTTCTTC. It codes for CASSYLGTSSYNEQFF.

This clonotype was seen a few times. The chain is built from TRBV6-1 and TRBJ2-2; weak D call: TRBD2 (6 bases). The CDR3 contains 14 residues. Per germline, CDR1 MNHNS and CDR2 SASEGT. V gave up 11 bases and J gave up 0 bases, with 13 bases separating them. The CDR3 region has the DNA TGTGCCGTTCGGGGGTCCTCGAACACCGGGGAGCTGTTTTTT. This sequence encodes CAVRGSSNTGELFF.

The CDR3 reads CSVDEFDDGYTF. In DNA, the CDR3 is TGCAGCGTTGATGAGTTTGACGATGGCTACACCTTC. The V and J genes are TRBV29-1 and TRBJ1-2; no reliable D call. The CDR3 sequence is 12 residues long. Germline CDR1 reads SQVTM; CDR2 reads ANQGSEA. V lost 3 bases and J 6 bases, leaving 11 bases between the germline ends.

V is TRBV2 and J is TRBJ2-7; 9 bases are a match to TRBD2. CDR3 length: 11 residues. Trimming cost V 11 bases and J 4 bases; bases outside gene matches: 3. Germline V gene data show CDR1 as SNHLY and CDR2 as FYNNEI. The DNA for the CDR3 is TGTGCCGCGGCGGGAGGGTACGAGCAGTACTTC. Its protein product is CAAAGGYEQYF. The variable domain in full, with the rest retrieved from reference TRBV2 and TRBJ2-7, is EPEVTQTPSHQVTQMGQEVILRCVPISNHLYFYWYRQILGQKVEFLVSFYNNEISEKSEIFDDQFSVERPDGSNFTLKIRSTKLEDSAMYFCAAAGGYEQYFGPGTRLTVT.

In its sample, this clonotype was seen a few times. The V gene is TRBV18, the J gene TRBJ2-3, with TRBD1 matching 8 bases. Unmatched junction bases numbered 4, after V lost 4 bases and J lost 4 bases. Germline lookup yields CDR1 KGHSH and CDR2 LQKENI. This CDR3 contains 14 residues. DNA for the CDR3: TGTGCCAGCTCACGGCTACAGGGGGCAGATACGCAGTATTTT. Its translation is CASSRLQGADTQYF.

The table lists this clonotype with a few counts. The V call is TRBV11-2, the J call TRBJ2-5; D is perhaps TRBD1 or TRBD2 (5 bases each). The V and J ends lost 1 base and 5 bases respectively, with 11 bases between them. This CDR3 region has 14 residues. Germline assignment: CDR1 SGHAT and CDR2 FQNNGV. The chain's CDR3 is CASSLAGRVETQYF. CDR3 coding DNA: TGTGCCAGCAGCTTAGCGGGGCGTGTGGAGACCCAGTACTTC.

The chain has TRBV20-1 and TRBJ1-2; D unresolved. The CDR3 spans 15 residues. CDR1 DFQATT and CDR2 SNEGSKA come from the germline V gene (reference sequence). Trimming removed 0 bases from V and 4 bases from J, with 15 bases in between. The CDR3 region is CSARDLTPRGYGYTF. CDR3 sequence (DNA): TGCAGTGCTAGAGATTTAACGCCACGGGGCTATGGCTACACCTTC.

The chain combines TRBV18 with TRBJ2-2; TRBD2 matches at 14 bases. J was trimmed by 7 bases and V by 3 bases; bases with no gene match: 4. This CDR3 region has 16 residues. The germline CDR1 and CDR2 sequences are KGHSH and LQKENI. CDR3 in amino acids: CASSPGLAGANGELFF. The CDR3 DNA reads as TGTGCCAGCTCACCGGGACTAGCGGGAGCTAACGGGGAGCTGTTTTTT. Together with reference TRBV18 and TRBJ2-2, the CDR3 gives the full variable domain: NAGVMQNPRHLVRRRGQEARLRCSPMKGHSHVYWYRQLPEEGLKFMVYLQKENIIDESGMPKERFSAEFPKEGPSILRIQQVVRGDSAAYFCASSPGLAGANGELFFGEGSRLTVL.

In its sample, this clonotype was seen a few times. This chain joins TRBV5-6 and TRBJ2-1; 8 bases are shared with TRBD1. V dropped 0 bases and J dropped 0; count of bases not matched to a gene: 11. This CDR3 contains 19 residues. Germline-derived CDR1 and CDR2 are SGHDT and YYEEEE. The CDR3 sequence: CASSLAGGLYPSSYNEQFF. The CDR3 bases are TGTGCCAGCAGCTTGGCAGGGGGCTTATATCCTAGCTCCTACAATGAGCAGTTCTTC.

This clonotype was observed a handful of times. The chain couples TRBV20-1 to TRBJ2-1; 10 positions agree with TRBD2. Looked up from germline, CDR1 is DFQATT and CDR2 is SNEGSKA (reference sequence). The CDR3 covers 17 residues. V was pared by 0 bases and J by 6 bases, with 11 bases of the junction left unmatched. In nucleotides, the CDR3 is TGCAGTGCTAGAGATTGGCAGGGCCGGACTAGCGGCAATGAGCAGTTCTTC. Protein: CSARDWQGRTSGNEQFF.

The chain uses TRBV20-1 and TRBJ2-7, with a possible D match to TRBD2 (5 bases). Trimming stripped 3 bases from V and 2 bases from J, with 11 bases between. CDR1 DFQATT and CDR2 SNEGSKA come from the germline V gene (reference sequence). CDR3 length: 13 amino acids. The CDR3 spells CSARNRDPYEQYF. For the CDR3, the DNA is TGCAGTGCTAGGAATCGGGATCCCTACGAGCAGTACTTC.